These 21 T cell receptor beta chains came from one sample sequenced in a study of blood T cells in healthy people across ages. Primers used in a second PCR of about 6 to 12 cycles were a sample-barcoded 5' primer and a J-beta primer mix. TCRdb reprocessed the 5' RACE reads with MiXCR, giving one entry per CDR3 protein. The sample has some 1,800,000 distinct CDR3 sequences; about 39% are singletons. Sequenced: blood. Every receptor here comes from a human donor in good health.

This clonotype was recorded at least ten times. The chain recombines TRBV6-5 with TRBJ2-5, with 8 bases matching TRBD2. This CDR3 is built from 14 residues. Germline trimming cut 6 bases from V and 3 bases from J; bases unmatched to any gene: 6. The V gene's germline CDR1 is MNHEY and CDR2 SVGAGI. CDR3 coding DNA: TGTGCCAGCAGCCTGGGACTAGGGGAAGAGACCCAGTACTTC. It specifies CASSLGLGEETQYF.

The chain recombines TRBV7-9 with TRBJ1-6; D gene unclear. This CDR3 has 15 amino acids. The V end was cut by 2 bases, the J end by 5 bases, with 10 bases between. Per the germline V gene, CDR1 is SEHNR and CDR2 is FQNEAQ (reference sequence). The CDR3 spells CASSLWAEDNSPLHF. CDR3 nucleotides: TGTGCCAGCAGCTTATGGGCAGAAGATAATTCACCCCTCCACTTT.

This clonotype was counted many times. The chain couples TRBV9 to TRBJ2-1; 10 nucleotides agree with TRBD2. Trimming removed 1 base from V and 6 bases from J; junction bases left unmatched: 7. Germline assignment: CDR1 SGDLS and CDR2 YYNGEE. The CDR3 spans 16 residues. Here the CDR3 DNA reads TGTGCCAGCAGCGTATCGCTAGCGGGGGTGTCCAATGAGCAGTTCTTC. Its translation is CASSVSLAGVSNEQFF.

V is TRBV7-9 and J is TRBJ2-7; the match to TRBD2 covers 7 bases. The germline gives CDR1 SEHNR, CDR2 FQNEAQ (reference sequence). The CDR3 is made up of 14 amino acids. The J segment lost 5 bases and the V segment lost 4 bases, leaving 8 bases of the junction unmatched. This chain's CDR3 is CASSWGGGGNEQYF. The CDR3 DNA reads TGTGCCAGCAGCTGGGGGGGTGGTGGCAACGAGCAGTACTTC.

This clonotype was picked up a small number of times. This chain uses TRBV29-1 with TRBJ2-5; no clear D gene. V was trimmed by 3 bases and J by 1 base, leaving 9 bases between them. This CDR3 is 13 amino acids long. The germline V gene has CDR1 SQVTM and CDR2 ANQGSEA. The CDR3 DNA follows: TGCAGCGTTGACGTAGGGCTCCAAGAGACCCAGTACTTC. It translates to CSVDVGLQETQYF. The full variable domain, completed using reference TRBV29-1 and TRBJ2-5, is SAVISQKPSRDICQRGTSLTIQCQVDSQVTMMFWYRQQPGQSLTLIATANQGSEATYESGFVIDKFPISRPNLTFSTLTVSNMSPEDSSIYLCSVDVGLQETQYFGPGTRLLVL.

In its sample, this clonotype was seen a few times. Being one base from a much bigger clone, this may be a read error. This chain joins TRBV12-3 or TRBV12-4 and TRBJ2-6; D is unclear. The CDR3 spans 14 residues. CDR3 nucleotide sequence: TGTGCCAGCAGCCCCCTTTTTGGGGTCAACGTCCTGACTTTC. The encoded protein is CASSPLFGVNVLTF.

The chain combines TRBV12-3 or TRBV12-4 with TRBJ2-7; weak D call: TRBD2 (5 bases). V lost 1 base and J lost 3, with 19 bases in between. CDR3 size: 17 residues. The CDR3 sequence is CASSLGDPRAALYEQYF. The CDR3 DNA sequence: TGTGCCAGCAGTTTAGGAGACCCGCGAGCGGCACTCTACGAGCAGTACTTC.

This chain connects TRBV6-6 to TRBJ2-5; 10 bases are a match to TRBD2. This CDR3 spans 17 amino acids. Germline V gene sequence: CDR1 MNHNY, CDR2 SVGAGI (reference sequence). The V and J ends lost 4 bases and 3 bases, in that order; junction bases with no gene match: 11. Written as DNA, the CDR3 is TGTGCCAGCAGTTCCAAACCCCCTAGCGGGGGCAAAGAGACCCAGTACTTC. Translated, it gives CASSSKPPSGGKETQYF.

J is TRBJ2-1 and V is TRBV7-2, with a tentative D call TRBD1 (5 bases). The CDR3 has 16 amino acids. Germline CDR1 SGHTA, CDR2 FQGNSA. V was pared by 1 base and J by 1 base, with 11 bases between. The CDR3, as DNA: TGTGCCAGCAGCTTAGTATACCAGGGATCCTACAATGAGCAGTTCTTC. It yields the protein CASSLVYQGSYNEQFF.

The sample holds a few counts of this clonotype. This chain joins TRBV20-1 and TRBJ2-1; possibly TRBD1 for D (6 bases). Germline-derived CDR1 and CDR2 are DFQATT and SNEGSKA (reference sequence). The V gene lost 6 bases and the J gene lost 3 bases, with 18 bases spanning the gap. The CDR3 has 15 amino acids. CDR3 protein: CSAVNQGQNYNEQFF. The CDR3 DNA sequence: TGCAGTGCCGTTAACCAGGGGCAAAACTACAATGAGCAGTTCTTC.

The rearrangement links TRBV20-1 to TRBJ1-1; unclear D gene. CDR3 length equals 12 residues. The germline V gene has CDR1 DFQATT and CDR2 SNEGSKA (reference sequence). V lost 1 base, J lost 11 bases, and 14 bases lay in between. CDR3 in amino acids: CSARGGLGLAFF. The DNA of the CDR3 is TGCAGTGCTAGAGGGGGTCTCGGGTTGGCTTTCTTT.

The CDR3, as DNA: TGTGCCAGCAGCTTTCCTACAGGGATTGACGAGCAGTACTTC. It codes for CASSFPTGIDEQYF. The chain recombines TRBV7-9 with TRBJ2-7, with D perhaps TRBD1 (6 bases). The germline V gene has CDR1 SEHNR and CDR2 FQNEAQ (reference sequence). V was trimmed by 3 bases and J by 5 bases, leaving 14 bases between them. The CDR3 consists of 14 residues.

This clonotype turned up a few times. The V gene is TRBV6-6, the J gene TRBJ1-4, with D tentatively TRBD1 (5 bases). Germline CDR1 is MNHNY and CDR2 is SVGAGI (reference sequence). Deletions cut 9 bases from V and 0 bases from J, with 11 bases between. The CDR3 runs to 14 residues. CDR3 protein: CASQDSSTNEKLFF. CDR3 coding DNA: TGTGCCAGTCAAGACAGTTCAACTAATGAAAAACTGTTTTTT.

On this clonotype itself: Germline is not matched at one junction end, which may reflect a read error. The V and J genes are TRBV12-3 or TRBV12-4 and TRBJ2-7; 7 bases line up with TRBD1. This CDR3 comprises 14 residues. CDR3 sequence reads: CASGFRQGVYEQYF. DNA of the CDR3: TGTGCCAGCGGTTTTAGACAGGGCGTCTACGAGCAGTACTTC.

The table lists this clonotype with a count of one. The rearrangement joins TRBV6-2 or TRBV6-3 to TRBJ2-7, with D perhaps matching TRBD2 (5 bases). The CDR3 spans 13 residues. With 2 bases removed from V and 7 bases from J, the gap between germline ends came to 12 bases. In germline, CDR1 is MNHEY, CDR2 SVGEGT. CDR3 coding DNA: TGTGCCAGCAGTTACCCGCTTGGAGGTGAGCAGTACTTC. Translation gives CASSYPLGGEQYF.

There are a few counts of this clonotype. The CDR3 sequence: CASRAPQGITNYGYTF. The CDR3 DNA reads TGTGCCAGCAGAGCCCCACAGGGGATAACTAACTATGGCTACACCTTC. This chain links TRBV7-9 with TRBJ1-2; 7 nucleotides match TRBD1. Per germline, CDR1 SEHNR and CDR2 FQNEAQ (reference sequence). CDR3 size: 16 residues. After removal of 6 bases from V and 0 bases from J, the junction contained 10 bases not matched to a gene.

This clonotype was observed a single time. Here the CDR3 DNA reads TGTGCCAGCAGGGGTACGGGGGCGAAGGGAAACACCATATATTTT. Amino acid sequence: CASRGTGAKGNTIYF. The rearrangement joins TRBV7-9 to TRBJ1-3; possible D gene TRBD1, 6 bases. The germline V and J ends were trimmed by 6 bases and 4 bases, with 16 bases remaining between them. Germline lookup yields CDR1 SEHNR and CDR2 FQNEAQ (reference sequence). CDR3 length: 15 amino acids.

This clonotype occurred a few times. The chain has TRBV9 and TRBJ2-3; unclear D gene. Germline V gene lookup returns CDR1 SGDLS and CDR2 YYNGEE. This CDR3 is built from 14 residues. With 4 bases removed from V and 2 bases from J, the gap between germline ends came to 11 bases. The CDR3 protein is CASSMDGLTDTQYF. The CDR3 DNA sequence: TGTGCCAGCAGCATGGACGGGCTCACAGATACGCAGTATTTT.

This clonotype was detected many times. A much larger clone lies one base from this, so it may be a read error. The V and J genes are TRBV7-2 and TRBJ2-7, with TRBD1 matching 9 bases. Germline V gene sequence: CDR1 SGHTA, CDR2 FQGNSA. The CDR3 is 14 amino acids. V shed 5 bases, J shed 5 bases, and the junction held 7 bases outside the gene matches. The chain's CDR3 is CASSPDRGGHEQYF. CDR3 in DNA: TGTGCCAGCAGCCCGGACAGGGGAGGCCACGAGCAGTACTTC.

This clonotype was recorded a few times. At one end, the junction sequence differs from germline, possibly due to a read error. This chain joins TRBV12-3 or TRBV12-4 and TRBJ1-1, with a weak D call TRBD1 (6 bases). The CDR3 length is 16 residues. CDR3 residues: CASSLGTAYMNTGAFF. As DNA, the CDR3 is TGTGCCAGCAGTTTAGGGACAGCCTACATGAACACTGGAGCTTTCTTT.

This clonotype was seen a handful of times. V is TRBV6-2 or TRBV6-3 and J is TRBJ2-3; 9 bases fit TRBD2. V trimming: 1 base; J trimming: 4 bases; junction bases outside the gene matches: 0. The CDR3 is 14 amino acids. Germline assignment: CDR1 MNHEY and CDR2 SVGEGT. The CDR3 reads CASSYWTSADTQYF. The DNA of the CDR3 is TGTGCCAGCAGTTACTGGACTAGCGCAGATACGCAGTATTTT.